A selection of T cell receptor beta chains follows, all from one sample in a study of identical twins. TCRdb processed the 5' RACE reads anew with MiXCR; each CDR3 protein has one entry. The data show 500,000 or so distinct CDR3 sequences, with about 20% seen just once and roughly 0.9% held by the top ten. This sample also appeared in a second study, on T cells expressing NK-cell markers.

The sample was CD4+ T cells sorted from blood. The receptors here all came from a woman under 30 in good health. The CDR3 runs from the conserved cysteine through the conserved F or W. A D gene is named only where the DNA matches it firmly. Rows may omit the clone size; those that give it use once, few, many or a size class.

>15|-|TRBV12-3/TRBV12-4|TRBJ1-1|few
TGTGCCAGCAACCCCTGGCAGGGAGGAAAAACTGAAGCTTTCTTT
CASNPWQGGKTEAFF
>14|TRBD2|TRBV20-1|TRBJ2-1|-
TGCAGTGCTAGAGGGGAGGGTAGCGGGGGGGTACACTTCTTC
CSARGEGSGGVHFF
>13|-|TRBV10-3|TRBJ1-5|few
TGTGCCGCCACTCAGGAGTCCAATCAGCCCCAGCATTTT
CAATQESNQPQHF
>13|-|TRBV7-9|TRBJ2-7|-
TGTGCCAGCAGTTCCAACGGCTTCCGGGAGCAGTACTTC
CASSSNGFREQYF
>14|TRBD2|TRBV29-1|TRBJ2-5|few
TGCAGCGTTGTAGGAGGGAGGGCCGCTGAGACCCAGTACTTC
CSVVGGRAAETQYF
>16|-|TRBV4-2|TRBJ2-2|-
TGTGCCAGCAGCCAAGCCGGCAGGGTGAACACCGGGGAGCTGTTTTTT
CASSQAGRVNTGELFF
>12|-|TRBV20-1|TRBJ2-3|-
TGCAGTGCTAGCCAGGTCACAGATACGCAGTATTTT
CSASQVTDTQYF
>14|-|TRBV25-1|TRBJ2-3|-
TGTGCCAGCAGTGACCAGACAGGCACAGATACGCAGTATTTT
CASSDQTGTDTQYF
>14|TRBD1|TRBV10-3|TRBJ1-1|few
TGTGCCATCAGTGAGGGACAGGGATCTGGGAGAGCTTTCTTT
CAISEGQGSGRAFF
>14|-|TRBV15|TRBJ2-5|few
TGTGCCACCAGAGGGGACGCAACCTGGGAGACCCAGTACTTC
CATRGDATWETQYF
>17|-|TRBV9|TRBJ2-1|-
TGTGCCAGCAGCGTAGAGGGCGGTCCCGCATTCAGTAATGAGCAGTTCTTC
CASSVEGGPAFSNEQFF
>14|-|TRBV6-5|TRBJ2-2|few
TGTGCCAGCAGTTACGGCCCCAACACCGGGGAGCTGTTTTTT
CASSYGPNTGELFF
>14|-|TRBV7-9|TRBJ2-3|-
TGTGCCAGCAGCTTATTGCTCGGGACAGATACGCAGTATTTT
CASSLLLGTDTQYF
>11|-|TRBV29-1|TRBJ1-1|few
TGCAGCGTGGCCCGGGGCAGTGAAGCTTTCTTT
CSVARGSEAFF
>14|TRBD2|TRBV10-1|TRBJ2-7|few
TGCGCCAGCAGTAACCGCGGGAGCCGGGACGAGCAGTACTTC
CASSNRGSRDEQYF
>13|-|TRBV6-1|TRBJ2-5|-
TGTGCCAGCAGCGAGGGACGGAAAGAGACCCAGTACTTC
CASSEGRKETQYF
>11|-|TRBV6-2/TRBV6-3|TRBJ2-7|-
TGTGCCAGCACCCAAAGTGAAGTGCAGTACTTC
CASTQSEVQYF
>15|TRBD2|TRBV7-3|TRBJ2-3|-
TGTGCCAGCAGTCCGGGAGGGCGCCGGGGAGATACGCAGTATTTT
CASSPGGRRGDTQYF
>16|-|TRBV3-1|TRBJ2-7|-
TGTGCCAGCAGCCCTGCCCTGCTGACAGGAACCTACGAGCAGTACTTC
CASSPALLTGTYEQYF
>13|TRBD1|TRBV18|TRBJ2-7|-
TGTGCCAGCTCACTGGTGACAGGGGACGAGCAGTACTTC
CASSLVTGDEQYF
>15|-|TRBV24-1|TRBJ2-3|many
TGTGCCACCAGTGACCCCGGGGAGGGCACAGATACGCAGTATTTT
CATSDPGEGTDTQYF
>11|-|TRBV20-1|TRBJ2-2|-
TGCAGTGCCGGGAACACCGGGGAGCTGTTTTTT
CSAGNTGELFF
>14|-|TRBV7-8|TRBJ2-7|-
TGTGCCAGCAGCTTAAGGGACAACCTAATCGAGCAGTACTTC
CASSLRDNLIEQYF